This T cell receptor (beta chain) was sequenced during a study of CD8 T cells in Susac syndrome. Study outcomes and limitations: The study acknowledged a relatively small number of individuals in its TCR sequencing and HLA analysis.

V lost 2 bases to trimming and J lost 5 bases, with 9 bases between them. Looked up from germline, CDR1 is SEHNR and CDR2 is FQNEAQ (reference sequence). The CDR3 has 14 amino acids. The RNA, roughly 0.45 to 1 ug, was put through reverse transcription using random hexamers. The CDR3 of TCR beta was amplified by immunoSEQ multiplex PCR across 54 Vbeta and 13 Jbeta. One entry per CDR3 protein results from TCRdb running MiXCR on the immunoSEQ multiplex PCR reads. This sample has 150,000 to 200,000 distinct CDR3 sequences, with approximately 93% found just once. From blood CD8+ and CD4+ T cells, the TCR beta chain was sequenced. The CD8+ and CD4+ T cells were isolated magnetically using a negative isolation approach, whereas the TEMRA cells were enriched by FACS. Worth noting for this clonotype: Its antigen remains unknown.

The genes are TRBV7-9 and TRBJ1-4; D is unclear. This clonotype was obtained from a human donor with multiple sclerosis. The sequencing input was CD4+ T cells from PBMCs. The CDR3 nucleotides are TGTGCCAGCAGCTTACATGGGGAAAATGAAAAACTGTTTTTT. It yields the protein CASSLHGENEKLFF.